This TCR beta chain was identified during a study of T cells after yellow fever vaccination (dated by TCRdb to about 2019). General notes on the study: The SMART-Seq v4 Ultra Low Input RNA kit was used to prepare libraries from fractions with low cell numbers. Two healthy male donors, one aged 18 to 30 and one aged 30 to 40 years, made up the cohort. To track T-cell clones before and after primary and booster YFV17D yellow fever vaccination, bulk TCR alpha and beta repertoires were sequenced longitudinally. Blood samples were taken at several timepoints before and after primary and secondary immunization, and bulk PBMC replicates and cell subsets were isolated. The paper's findings and limits, for the study overall: A small fraction of clonotypes appeared in both the CD4 and CD8 compartments, likely as a result of convergent recombination. The study included only two donors, which limits how far the findings can be generalized. Compared with the primary T-cell response, the secondary T-cell response was faster but weaker, reaching its peak on day 5 rather than on day 15. FACS-sorted repertoires could contain abundant contaminating clonotypes from the bulk population, so computational filtering was required. After the booster, most of the clones that had expanded following primary vaccination were detected again (just under 97% of CD4 and 88% of CD8), which suggests that memory was broadly maintained.

The CDR3 covers 12 residues, taking in both the cysteine and the phenylalanine. Only CDR3 DNA remains: 36 bases, in frame from the first base. The junction carries 8 bases between V and J, which are trimmed by 2 bases and 6 bases respectively. The germline V gene specifies SQVTM as CDR1 and ANQGSEA as CDR2. What this sample's treatment or condition label stands for: live attenuated yellow fever vaccine strain. A standard Ficoll-Paque protocol was used to isolate PBMCs from peripheral blood. Dynabeads CD4 and CD8 positive selection kits were used to isolate the CD4 and CD8 T-cell fractions. RNA was extracted with TriZol from bulk PBMCs, CD4 and CD8 fractions, and dextramer-positive and dextramer-negative fractions. Many counts were recorded for this clonotype. What this receptor recognizes is not known. Per-base quality was not reported, and no clone a single base away is much larger than it. The instrument given in TCRdb is Illumina NovaSeq 6000. TCR cDNA was synthesized by 5'RACE template switching, which introduced a universal primer site and unique molecular identifiers. Priming of cDNA synthesis was performed from both the TCR alpha and TCR beta constant segments. Library amplification used two PCR steps, and the second PCR step added sample barcodes and sequencing adapters. Sequencing of the libraries was done on either Illumina HiSeq 2500 (2x100 bp) or NovaSeq (2x150 bp). Under the source paper's analysis protocol: Reads were demultiplexed and collapsed into UMI consensus sequences with MIGEC, and V(D)J alignment was performed with MiXCR. Using edgeR on replicate PBMC samples, clonotypes were called vaccine-responding if FDR was below 0.01 and the log2 fold change was above 5 up to day 15. CD4 or CD8 identity was assigned to each bulk clonotype according to whether the clonotype was present at higher abundance in the sequenced CD4 repertoire or the sequenced CD8 repertoire. The raw public reads went through TCRdb reprocessing: fastp at Q25, MiXCR clone calling, in-frame beta chains kept. Merged by CDR3 protein, the rows form single entries marked with the most common genes and DNA. These V and J calls originate from TCRdb's pipeline instead of the authors' own analysis. The sample table holds approximately 250,000 distinct CDR3 sequences, of which 5.2% were seen once. The ten largest clones take up under 3.5% of the sample.

The sequencing here drew on CD4+ T cells sorted from PBMCs, taken on the day of the yellow fever booster vaccination. The sequence is built from TRBV29-1 and TRBJ2-1, with no confidently assigned D gene. The origin of this receptor is a man aged 18 to 30 who received the YFV17D yellow fever vaccine. Read as DNA, the sequence is TGCAGCGTTGAATCAAACCGCAATGAGCAGTTCTTC. Its protein is CSVESNRNEQFF.